A single sample is the source of the 26 T cell receptor beta chains below, sequenced in a study of shared clonotypes between healthy human individuals (dated by TCRdb to 2020 to 2022). Library generation was performed with the immunoSEQ multiplex PCR assay. What TCRdb holds here is the immuneACCESS table cut down to in-frame rearrangements. Part of the clones is not present; checked against another copy, under half of the missing clones reflect an unresolved V gene, and the others are unexplained. The sample table holds some 500,000 clones, of which 90% to 96% were seen once. Clones ranked in the top ten supply about 0.054% of the sample. Material for sequencing was naive CD4+ T cells sorted from blood. The cell subset or site label of this sample denotes: CD45RA+ positively selected. The source of these receptors is a woman aged 25 to 39 in good health.

The chain employs TRBV5-1 and TRBJ1-4; 8 nucleotides align to TRBD1. The germline gives CDR1 SGHRS, CDR2 YFSETQ. This CDR3 is 14 amino acids long. J lost 3 bases, V lost 2 bases, and 0 bases had no gene match. The CDR3 DNA reads as TGCGCCAGCAGCTTACAGGGGGCTAATGAAAAACTGTTTTTT. The encoded protein is CASSLQGANEKLFF.

The rearrangement links TRBV27 to TRBJ1-1, with D maybe TRBD1 (5 bases). Germline lookup yields CDR1 MNHEY and CDR2 SMNVEV (reference sequence). V shed 3 bases and J shed 4 bases, with 12 bases lying between them. The CDR3 covers 14 residues. The CDR3: CASSFQGGITEAFF. In DNA form, the CDR3 reads TGTGCCAGCAGTTTTCAGGGAGGAATCACTGAAGCTTTCTTT.

This clone was seen only a few times. Written as DNA, the CDR3 is TGTGCCAGCAGCCAAGACAGACGGACAGGAAACACCATATATTTT. It specifies CASSQDRRTGNTIYF. The chain is built from TRBV4-2 and TRBJ1-3, with D possibly TRBD1 on 5 matching bases. Trimming left V 0 bases short and J 4 bases short, with 10 bases between. Germline CDR1 and CDR2: LGHNA and YNFKEQ. CDR3 length: 15 residues.

The rearrangement links TRBV29-1 to TRBJ2-3; D is unclear. V was cut by 3 bases and J by 1 base, with 11 bases left in between. This CDR3 has 14 residues. Germline assignment: CDR1 SQVTM and CDR2 ANQGSEA. This CDR3 is CSVDVSGRTDTQYF. The DNA of the CDR3 is TGCAGCGTTGATGTTTCGGGCCGCACAGATACGCAGTATTTT.

The rearrangement joins TRBV15 to TRBJ2-5; D ambiguous. The J call is uncertain, as TRBJ2-7 better fits the DNA end. Germline CDR1 and CDR2: LNHNV and YYDKDF (reference sequence). The CDR3 loop spans 14 amino acids. The CDR3 region is CATSRDLGLYEQYF. DNA for the CDR3: TGTGCCACCAGCAGAGATCTAGGGCTCTACGAGCAGTACTTC.

The chain carries TRBV5-6 and TRBJ1-1, with no clear D. V lost 4 bases, J lost 6 bases, and 16 bases lay in between. The CDR3 has 14 residues. Germline CDR1 SGHDT, CDR2 YYEEEE. The CDR3 nucleotides read TGTGCCAGCAGCCAGGTTCGTAGTAAGGCTGAAGCTTTCTTT. Amino acid sequence: CASSQVRSKAEAFF. Filled out from reference TRBV5-6 and TRBJ1-1, the complete variable domain reads DAGVTQSPTHLIKTRGQQVTLRCSPKSGHDTVSWYQQALGQGPQFIFQYYEEEERQRGNFPDRFSGHQFPNYSSELNVNALLLGDSALYLCASSQVRSKAEAFFGQGTRLTVV.

V gene TRBV5-6 combines with J gene TRBJ2-7; 11 nucleotides agree with TRBD2. Trimming at V came to 1 base and at J to 6 bases, leaving 6 bases not matched to a gene. The CDR3 contains 15 residues. The germline CDR1 and CDR2 sequences are SGHDT and YYEEEE. CDR3: CASSLQLAGVGEQYF. In DNA form, the CDR3 reads TGTGCCAGCAGCTTGCAACTAGCGGGAGTAGGCGAGCAGTACTTC.

The CDR3: CASIGYRNGELFF. CDR3 nucleotide sequence: TGTGCCAGTATCGGGTATAGAAACGGGGAGCTGTTTTTT. The chain employs TRBV19 and TRBJ2-2; D is unclear. The CDR3 has 13 amino acids. CDR1 is LNHDA and CDR2 is SQIVND in the germline V gene (reference sequence). Trimming stripped 7 bases from V and 7 bases from J, with 13 bases between.

This chain joins TRBV11-2 and TRBJ2-5; no reliable D call. The DNA end is a closer match to TRBJ2-7, so the J assignment may be wrong. CDR1 and CDR2 from the germline V gene are SGHAT and FQNNGV. The CDR3 loop spans 11 amino acids. The CDR3 DNA follows: TGTGCCAGCAGCCAATTTAGCGAGCAGTACTTC. It specifies CASSQFSEQYF.

This clone was recorded only once. One junction end does not reproduce the germline sequence, and a read error may be involved. The chain has TRBV7-9 and TRBJ2-3; the D gene is possibly TRBD2 (6 bases). The CDR3 length is 16 residues. Germline CDR1 SEHNR, CDR2 FQNEAQ (reference sequence). The CDR3: CASSVAGGPRTDTQYF. In nucleotides, the CDR3 is TGTGCCAGCAGCGTAGCCGGAGGGCCGCGCACAGATACGCAGTATTTT.

The chain employs TRBV9 and TRBJ2-3, with D maybe TRBD1 (5 bases). V was pared by 3 bases and J by 4 bases, with 18 bases between. The CDR3 is 16 amino acids. From germline, CDR1 is SGDLS and CDR2 YYNGEE. CDR3 loop: CASSAGRLPGSDTQYF. The CDR3 DNA reads as TGTGCCAGCAGCGCAGGGCGGCTCCCCGGGTCAGATACGCAGTATTTT.

The chain combines TRBV6-1 with TRBJ2-7; perhaps TRBD1 as D (5 bases). Germline V gene data show CDR1 as MNHNS and CDR2 as SASEGT. CDR3 length: 14 residues. V was cut by 7 bases and J by 4 bases, with 17 bases left in between. The CDR3 reads CASNPAGSRYEQYF. In DNA, the CDR3 is TGTGCCAGCAATCCCGCAGGGTCGCGATACGAGCAGTACTTC.

The chain links TRBV10-3 to TRBJ2-7; 8 bases match TRBD1. Germline trimming cut 2 bases from V and 5 bases from J; bases unmatched to any gene: 8. CDR3 length: 15 amino acids. Germline V gene sequence: CDR1 ENHRY, CDR2 SYGVKD. The CDR3 nucleotides are TGTGCCATCAGTGAGCCCCAGGACAGGGACAACGAGCAGTACTTC. As protein: CAISEPQDRDNEQYF.

This clone has a single count. Other nucleotide sequences from this sample produce the same CDR3. The chain is built from TRBV7-2 and TRBJ2-1, with 11 positions matching TRBD2. The CDR3 has 15 residues. J gave up 4 bases and V 5 bases, and 4 bases lay outside the gene matches. Germline CDR1 SGHTA, CDR2 FQGNSA. The CDR3 region has the DNA TGTGCCAGCAGCCTGGGACTAGCGGATTACAATGAGCAGTTCTTC. Translating it yields CASSLGLADYNEQFF.

The J gene is TRBJ2-1, the V gene TRBV2, with TRBD2 matching 7 bases. This CDR3 has 14 amino acids. Trimming at V came to 7 bases and at J to 10 bases, leaving 13 bases not matched to a gene. Germline lookup yields CDR1 SNHLY and CDR2 FYNNEI. CDR3 region: CASKGTTSLWEQFF. The CDR3 nucleotides read TGTGCCAGCAAGGGGACTACCTCCCTATGGGAGCAGTTCTTC.

The chain recombines TRBV6-1 with TRBJ2-7; 13 nucleotides agree with TRBD2. Germline CDR1 MNHNS, CDR2 SASEGT. Trimming removed 5 bases from V and 8 bases from J; junction bases left unmatched: 6. The CDR3 is 14 amino acids. The CDR3 sequence: CASSRGLAGEKQYF. CDR3 nucleotides: TGTGCCAGCAGTCGAGGACTAGCGGGAGAAAAGCAGTACTTC.

The chain employs TRBV5-1 and TRBJ2-7; TRBD2 matches 11 bases. Trimming cost V 5 bases and J 2 bases; bases outside gene matches: 3. This CDR3 region has 14 residues. The germline V gene encodes CDR1 SGHRS and CDR2 YFSETQ. The CDR3 region has the DNA TGCGCCAGCAGAGCACTAGCGGGGGCCTACGAGCAGTACTTC. Its translation: CASRALAGAYEQYF. Supplemented by reference TRBV5-1 and TRBJ2-7, the full variable domain reads KAGVTQTPRYLIKTRGQQVTLSCSPISGHRSVSWYQQTPGQGLQFLFEYFSETQRNKGNFPGRFSGRQFSNSRSEMNVSTLELGDSALYLCASRALAGAYEQYFGPGTRLTVT.

CDR3 loop: CASSSRTSGSGEQYF. The CDR3, as DNA: TGTGCCAGCAGCTCACGGACTAGCGGGAGTGGGGAGCAGTACTTC. V gene TRBV7-9 combines with J gene TRBJ2-7; 13 bases line up with TRBD2. The junction had 7 bases not matched to a gene; V was cut back by 4 bases and J by 7 bases. The germline V gene encodes CDR1 SEHNR and CDR2 FQNEAQ (reference sequence). The CDR3 runs 15 residues.

V is TRBV28 and J is TRBJ1-2; the D is unclear. The CDR3 is 15 amino acids. Germline V gene data show CDR1 as MDHEN and CDR2 as SYDVKM. The germline V and J ends were trimmed by 2 bases and 5 bases, with 15 bases remaining between them. CDR3 sequence: CASSLRSPVRYGYTF. CDR3 coding DNA: TGTGCCAGCAGTTTACGGTCCCCGGTTAGGTATGGCTACACCTTC.

The chain couples TRBV5-4 to TRBJ2-1; D is undetermined. CDR3 length equals 12 residues. The germline gives CDR1 SGHNT, CDR2 YYREEE (reference sequence). Between the trimmed V and J ends, which lost 3 bases and 4 bases, there was a span of 5 bases. The CDR3 DNA reads TGTGCCAGCAGCTCGCCTTACAATGAGCAGTTCTTC. It translates to CASSSPYNEQFF.

The chain has TRBV29-1 and TRBJ2-1, with 7 bases aligning to TRBD2. The CDR3 is 16 amino acids. Per the germline V gene, CDR1 is SQVTM and CDR2 is ANQGSEA. J lost 7 bases, V lost 5 bases, and 17 bases had no gene match. The CDR3 bases are TGCAGCGTTCCAGGAAGGTGGTGGCGGGAGAAGAATGAGCAGTTCTTC. Its protein product is CSVPGRWWREKNEQFF.

V gene TRBV4-2 combines with J gene TRBJ2-1; 7 nucleotides align to TRBD2. Germline CDR1 LGHNA, CDR2 YNFKEQ. Losses at the gene ends were 2 bases for V and 7 bases for J; bases not matched to a gene: 5. The CDR3 length is 14 residues. The CDR3 DNA reads as TGTGCCAGCAGCCAAACGCGGGAGTTGAATGAGCAGTTCTTC. As protein: CASSQTRELNEQFF.

The rearrangement uses TRBV19 and TRBJ2-1; D gene uncertain. The CDR3 is 12 residues long. The V gene lost 2 bases and the J gene lost 7 bases, with 6 bases spanning the gap. Germline lookup yields CDR1 LNHDA and CDR2 SQIVND (reference sequence). DNA for the CDR3: TGTGCCAGTAGTATAAACGTAAATGAGCAGTTCTTC. It codes for CASSINVNEQFF.

The genes are TRBV5-6 and TRBJ2-3; D unclear. The V end lost 0 bases, the J end lost 4 bases, and 9 bases lay between the germline ends. Germline assignment: CDR1 SGHDT and CDR2 YYEEEE. There are 14 residues in the CDR3. The CDR3 region has the DNA TGTGCCAGCAGCTTGGTAGGGTTCCCAGATACGCAGTATTTT. This gives the protein CASSLVGFPDTQYF.

The genes are TRBV7-9 and TRBJ1-2; D unresolved. The V end was cut by 1 base, the J end by 11 bases, with 17 bases between. The CDR3 contains 14 residues. CDR1 SEHNR and CDR2 FQNEAQ come from the germline V gene (reference sequence). CDR3 in DNA: TGTGCCAGCAGCTTAGTAGGCTCGGCCCAGCTTTACACCTTC. Protein sequence: CASSLVGSAQLYTF.

This clone was found once. The chain joins TRBV19 to TRBJ2-2, with TRBD1 identical over 7 bases. Trimming removed 4 bases from V and 4 bases from J; junction bases left unmatched: 6. Germline V lookup: CDR1 LNHDA, CDR2 SQIVND (reference sequence). There are 15 residues in the CDR3. The CDR3 loop is CASSTRPGGTGELFF. DNA of the CDR3: TGTGCCAGTAGTACACGGCCAGGGGGCACCGGGGAGCTGTTTTTT.